What follows describes a single T cell receptor beta chain. The antigen is unknown. The data were taken from a study of CD8 T cells in Susac syndrome. RNA amounts of about 0.5 to 1 ug underwent reverse transcription with random hexamers. TCR beta CDR3 was amplified by immunoSEQ multiplex PCR. This amplification extended across 54 Vbeta and 13 Jbeta segments. TCRdb re-called the immunoSEQ multiplex PCR reads with MiXCR, one entry per CDR3 protein. The repertoire has roughly 130,000 distinct CDR3 sequences, just over 95% of them found once; the top ten carry less than 0.15%. The study's findings and limits: The Susac syndrome CD4+ T cell repertoires displayed no clonal expansion.

The receptor's source is a human donor with Susac syndrome. The specimen was CD4+ T cells from PBMCs.

In DNA form, the CDR3 reads TGTGCCAGCAGTAGAATAGTCGGGTCCGAGCAGTACTTC. It codes for CASSRIVGSEQYF. The V gene is TRBV12-3 or TRBV12-4, the J gene TRBJ2-7; D ambiguous. Trimming took 5 bases from V and 6 from J, leaving 14 bases between them. CDR3 length: 13 residues.